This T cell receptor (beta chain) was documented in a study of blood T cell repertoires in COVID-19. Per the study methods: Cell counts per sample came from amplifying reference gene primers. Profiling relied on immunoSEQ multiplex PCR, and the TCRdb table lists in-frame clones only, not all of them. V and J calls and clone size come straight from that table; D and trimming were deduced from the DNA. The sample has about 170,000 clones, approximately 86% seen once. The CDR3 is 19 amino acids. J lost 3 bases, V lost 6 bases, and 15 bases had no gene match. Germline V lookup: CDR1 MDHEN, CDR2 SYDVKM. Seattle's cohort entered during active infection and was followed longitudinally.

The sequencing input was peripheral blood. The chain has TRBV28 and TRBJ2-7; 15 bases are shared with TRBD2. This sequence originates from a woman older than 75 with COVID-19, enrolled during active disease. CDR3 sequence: CASRHPGTSGRPLDYEQYF. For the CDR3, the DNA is TGTGCCAGCAGACACCCCGGGACTAGCGGGAGGCCCCTGGACTACGAGCAGTACTTC.